This TCR beta chain was captured by sequencing in a study of pediatric ulcerative colitis. V was pared by 4 bases and J by 3 bases, with 7 bases of the junction left unmatched. Germline V gene data show CDR1 as MGHDK and CDR2 as SYGVNS. The CDR3 has 16 residues. With respect to this clone: The antigen remains undetermined.

Study-level points and caveats: All ulcerative colitis patients, but no controls, carried two rectal clonotypes. Clonal expansions reduced rectal repertoire diversity in acute severe colitis.

The repertoire was sequenced with immunoSEQ multiplex PCR; TCRdb's copy has only in-frame clones and lacks some. There are 55,000 to 70,000 clones in the sample; around 86% occur only once, and approximately 1.5% lies in the top ten. Sequenced sample: blood. The receptor comes from a boy aged 5-17 years who was a control in a study of pediatric ulcerative colitis. The chain links TRBV25-1 to TRBJ2-2; 8 bases map to TRBD2. The CDR3 region is CASSGVAGSYTGELFF. The DNA of the CDR3 is TGTGCCAGCAGTGGAGTAGCGGGATCCTACACCGGGGAGCTGTTTTTT.